One sample yielded the 18 T cell receptor beta chains listed below, sequenced in a study of Graves' ophthalmopathy and Graves' hyperthyroidism. Amplified TCR beta CDR3 regions were obtained using RNA transcripts as template. The first-round RT-PCR employed HTBI primers together with the Qiagen OneStep RT-PCR kit. A multiplex PCR was then performed as the second round. MiXCR was run by TCRdb on the multiplex PCR reads, yielding one entry per CDR3 protein. The sample consists of about 700,000 distinct CDR3 sequences, 40% of them appearing once. Sequencing was carried out using peripheral blood. The receptor source for this set is an adult man with Graves' ophthalmopathy.

V gene TRBV24-1 combines with J gene TRBJ1-5; D might be TRBD1 (6 bases). The CDR3 has 16 amino acids. Trimming took 11 bases from V and 5 from J, leaving 24 bases between them. Looked up from germline, CDR1 is KGHDR and CDR2 is SFDVKD. Here the CDR3 DNA reads TGTGCCAGCAGCCAGTTAAGAGGGGGGGGGGATCAGCCCCAGCATTTT. Protein: CASSQLRGGGDQPQHF.

This clonotype has only a few counts. It is unclear where the CDR3 begins or ends on the DNA, so no DNA is shown, and the CDR3 is as TCRdb lists it. The V gene is TRBV5-4, the J gene TRBJ2-7; the table calls TRBD1, which could not be checked here. Germline CDR1 is SGHNT and CDR2 is YYREEE (reference sequence). From its first to its last residue, the CDR3 has 12 amino acids. CDR3 residues: CASSVGQGIEYF.

This clonotype came up many times. The chain recombines TRBV7-2 with TRBJ2-7; the D is unclear. Trimming removed 5 bases at V and 6 bases at J, with 14 bases between. CDR3 size: 13 residues. The germline V gene has CDR1 SGHTA and CDR2 FQGNSA. The CDR3 spells CASSARVMGEQYF. CDR3 DNA: TGTGCCAGCAGCGCAAGGGTTATGGGCGAGCAGTACTTC.

This chain uses TRBV7-9 with TRBJ2-7; D is undetermined. The CDR3 loop spans 12 amino acids. The germline CDR1 and CDR2 sequences are SEHNR and FQNEAQ (reference sequence). The ends were cut back, 5 bases at V and 5 bases at J, with 10 bases in the middle. The CDR3 sequence: CASSISSDEQYF. The CDR3 DNA sequence: TGTGCCAGCAGCATATCTAGTGACGAGCAGTACTTC. The whole variable domain, remainder taken from reference TRBV7-9 and TRBJ2-7, is DTGVSQNPRHKITKRGQNVTFRCDPISEHNRLYWYRQTLGQGPEFLTYFQNEAQLEKSRLLSDRFSAERPKGSFSTLEIQRTEQGDSAMYLCASSISSDEQYFGPGTRLTVT.

The rearrangement uses TRBV25-1 and TRBJ1-1, with D hard to call. CDR1 and CDR2 (germline): MGHDK, SYGVNS. V was clipped by 3 bases and J by 1 base, with 9 bases between them. The CDR3 is 14 residues long. In DNA, the CDR3 is TGTGCCAGCAGTGACGCTAACAGGAACACTGAAGCTTTCTTT. Protein sequence: CASSDANRNTEAFF.

This clonotype has a handful of counts. J is TRBJ2-7 and V is TRBV5-4, with 8 bases lining up with TRBD1. The CDR3 length is 14 residues. V lost 3 bases to trimming and J lost 6 bases; unmatched junction nucleotides: 8. CDR1 is SGHNT and CDR2 is YYREEE in the germline V gene (reference sequence). Here the CDR3 DNA reads TGTGCCAGCAGCTCGGACAGGGTGGTAGGCGAGCAGTACTTC. Translating gives CASSSDRVVGEQYF. The full variable domain, rest sourced from reference TRBV5-4 and TRBJ2-7, is ETGVTQSPTHLIKTRGQQVTLRCSSQSGHNTVSWYQQALGQGPQFIFQYYREEENGRGNFPPRFSGLQFPNYSSELNVNALELDDSALYLCASSSDRVVGEQYFGPGTRLTVT.

In its sample, this clonotype was seen a few times. The rearrangement joins TRBV2 to TRBJ1-1, with D possibly TRBD1 on 6 matching bases. Trimming removed 0 bases from V and 7 bases from J, with 24 bases in between. Per the germline V gene, CDR1 is SNHLY and CDR2 is FYNNEI. The CDR3 is made up of 18 amino acids. In DNA form, the CDR3 reads TGTGCCAGCAGTGAAGCGCTTCGGGCAGGGGAAGGGTCGGTTGAAGCTTTCTTT. Protein sequence: CASSEALRAGEGSVEAFF. Full variable domain (rest looked up from reference TRBV2 and TRBJ1-1): EPEVTQTPSHQVTQMGQEVILRCVPISNHLYFYWYRQILGQKVEFLVSFYNNEISEKSEIFDDQFSVERPDGSNFTLKIRSTKLEDSAMYFCASSEALRAGEGSVEAFFGQGTRLTVV.

The chain carries TRBV25-1 and TRBJ1-1; weak D call: TRBD1 (6 bases). This CDR3 is built from 13 residues. V was clipped by 5 bases and J by 7 bases, with 14 bases between them. Germline V CDR1 and CDR2: MGHDK, SYGVNS. The CDR3 here is CASSTGGLGEAFF. As DNA, the CDR3 is TGTGCCAGCAGTACCGGGGGGCTGGGTGAAGCTTTCTTT.

A few counts support this clonotype. The V gene is TRBV7-9, the J gene TRBJ2-2; 8 bases match TRBD1. With V trimmed by 6 bases and J by 4 bases, 7 bases remained unmatched. The CDR3 runs to 15 residues. From germline, CDR1 is SEHNR and CDR2 FQNEAQ (reference sequence). This CDR3 reads CASRPGQGGTGELFF. Written as DNA, the CDR3 is TGTGCCAGCAGACCCGGACAGGGAGGCACCGGGGAGCTGTTTTTT.

The rearrangement joins TRBV7-2 to TRBJ2-5, with TRBD1 matching over 9 bases. The germline V gene has CDR1 SGHTA and CDR2 FQGNSA. The CDR3 consists of 15 residues. Germline trimming cut 3 bases from V and 2 bases from J; bases unmatched to any gene: 4. Here the CDR3 DNA reads TGTGCCAGCAGCTTGAGGGACAGGGTACAAGAGACCCAGTACTTC. Translating it yields CASSLRDRVQETQYF.

The J gene is TRBJ2-6, the V gene TRBV29-1; no definite D call. This CDR3 region has 16 residues. Between the trimmed V and J ends, which lost 1 base and 1 base, there was a span of 11 bases. Per germline, CDR1 SQVTM and CDR2 ANQGSEA. CDR3 coding DNA: TGCAGCGTTGAAGTCATTCTAAGTTCTGGGGCCAACGTCCTGACTTTC. Translation: CSVEVILSSGANVLTF. The entire variable domain, with the rest obtained from reference TRBV29-1 and TRBJ2-6, is as follows: SAVISQKPSRDICQRGTSLTIQCQVDSQVTMMFWYRQQPGQSLTLIATANQGSEATYESGFVIDKFPISRPNLTFSTLTVSNMSPEDSSIYLCSVEVILSSGANVLTFGAGSRLTVL.

The chain is built from TRBV11-1 and TRBJ1-6; TRBD1 might be the D (5 bases). The V end was cut by 6 bases, the J end by 0 bases, with 15 bases between. CDR3 length: 17 residues. Germline CDR1 reads SGHAT; CDR2 reads FQDESV (reference sequence). CDR3 DNA sequence: TGTGCCAGCAGTCCACAGGTCAGGAGCTCCTATAATTCACCCCTCCACTTT. This gives the protein CASSPQVRSSYNSPLHF. Together with reference TRBV11-1 and TRBJ1-6, the CDR3 gives the full variable domain: EAEVAQSPRYKITEKSQAVAFWCDPISGHATLYWYRQILGQGPELLVQFQDESVVDDSQLPKDRFSAERLKGVDSTLKIQPAELGDSAMYLCASSPQVRSSYNSPLHFGNGTRLTVT.

With regard to this clonotype: One base away lies a much larger clone, so this may be a sequencing read error. The missing conserved phenylalanine or tryptophan at the end of this CDR3 makes a read error likely. The genes are TRBV19 and TRBJ1-5; the D is unclear. This CDR3 has 13 amino acids. V shed 6 bases and J shed 2 bases, with 8 bases lying between them. Germline V gene sequence: CDR1 LNHDA, CDR2 SQIVND (reference sequence). CDR3 coding DNA: TGTGCCAGTAGAGAGAGGGGCAATCAGCCCCAGCATCTT. Protein product: CASRERGNQPQHL.

This clonotype appeared a few times. This chain connects TRBV5-1 to TRBJ1-2; D is perhaps TRBD1 (6 bases). V lost 4 bases and J lost 2, with 15 bases in between. The CDR3 is made up of 15 amino acids. The germline V gene encodes CDR1 SGHRS and CDR2 YFSETQ. DNA of the CDR3: TGCGCCAGCAGCCGATCCGGACAGTCCAACTATGGCTACACCTTC. Protein: CASSRSGQSNYGYTF.

At least ten counts were recorded for this clonotype. V is TRBV2 and J is TRBJ1-6; TRBD1 matches 9 bases. Looked up from germline, CDR1 is SNHLY and CDR2 is FYNNEI. This CDR3 contains 14 residues. V lost 7 bases, J lost 10 bases, and 8 bases stayed unmatched. The CDR3 here is CASTIKDRGSPLHF. CDR3 DNA: TGTGCCAGCACAATCAAGGACAGGGGATCACCCCTCCACTTT.

There are many counts of this clonotype. In DNA, the CDR3 is TGTGCCATCAGTGAGTCTACTGGTTACTCTGGAAACACCATATATTTT. It yields the protein CAISESTGYSGNTIYF. The chain uses TRBV10-3 and TRBJ1-3, with D uncertain. Germline CDR1 is ENHRY and CDR2 is SYGVKD. Between the trimmed V and J ends, which lost 0 bases and 0 bases, there was a span of 9 bases. The CDR3 sequence is 16 residues long.

This chain uses TRBV2 with TRBJ2-7; possibly TRBD1 for D (8 bases). This CDR3 has 15 residues. V shed 8 bases and J shed 4 bases, with 21 bases lying between them. CDR1 is SNHLY and CDR2 is FYNNEI in the germline V gene. The CDR3 spells CASGRGRTGSYEQYF. The DNA of the CDR3 is TGTGCCAGCGGGCGGGGGAGGACAGGGTCGTACGAGCAGTACTTC.

This clonotype came up many times. The J gene is TRBJ1-5, the V gene TRBV19, with 11 bases fitting TRBD1. V dropped 5 bases and J dropped 0; count of bases not matched to a gene: 6. The CDR3 is 17 amino acids. Germline V gene sequence: CDR1 LNHDA, CDR2 SQIVND (reference sequence). The CDR3 DNA sequence: TGTGCCAGTAGTGCGCGGACAGGGGGCGGTAGCAATCAGCCCCAGCATTTT. Protein sequence: CASSARTGGGSNQPQHF.